This record looks at one T cell receptor (beta chain) sequence and its context. The antigen is not known. The junction does not match germline at one end; this may be a read error. The data belong to a study of T cells in Graves' hyperthyroidism and ophthalmopathy. Points from the study as a whole: Most expanded thyroid clonotypes above 0.001 recurred in blood.

Stable Graves' hyperthyroidism meant no ophthalmopathy progression within 18 months. Patients showing uncontrolled infection, other autoimmune disease, pregnancy or lactation were ineligible. The V gene's germline CDR1 is MNHEY and CDR2 SVGAGI. This CDR3 has 16 amino acids. Researchers amplified the TCR beta CDR3 regions from RNA transcripts. Initially, a first-round RT-PCR of the TCR CDR3 employed the HTBI primer set. TCRdb processed the multiplex PCR reads anew with MiXCR; each CDR3 protein has one entry. The sample yields approximately 480,000 distinct CDR3 sequences, more than 20% seen once. Material: blood. The J gene is TRBJ1-5, the V gene TRBV6-5, with TRBD1 matching over 10 bases. The clonotype originates from a man between 18 and 29 years old with Graves' hyperthyroidism. CDR3 DNA sequence: TGTGCCAGCAGATACCGGGACAGGGGACCCAATCAACCCCAGCATTTT. Its protein product is CASRYRDRGPNQPQHF.